This T cell receptor (beta chain) was documented in a study of blood T cells in healthy people across ages. Study-level results: More naive CD4+ cells and higher diversity marked long-lived donors relative to aged donors.

Through a sample-barcoded 5' primer and a J-beta primer mix, a second PCR was run for about 7 to 12 cycles. TCRdb ran MiXCR on the 5' RACE reads and lists one entry per CDR3 protein. The sample has 1 million or so distinct CDR3 sequences; under 45% are singletons. The CDR3 is 15 amino acids. In germline, CDR1 is MDHEN, CDR2 SYDVKM. V shed 5 bases, J shed 5 bases, and the junction held 10 bases outside the gene matches. This clonotype was observed a handful of times. Its antigen remains unidentified. Sequencing was performed on blood. The chain employs TRBV28 and TRBJ2-7; 9 nucleotides line up with TRBD1. The sequence was collected from a woman aged 55-70 years in good health. The CDR3 region is CASSRGGQGGNEQYF. CDR3 sequence (DNA): TGTGCCAGCAGTCGCGGGGGACAGGGAGGGAACGAGCAGTACTTC.